The source of this TCR beta chain is a study of graft-versus-host responses after intestinal transplantation. Whole-study findings and limits: Early after transplant, HvG clones declined as circulating GvH clones peaked.

Germline-derived CDR1 and CDR2 are MNHNS and SASEGT. The CDR3 runs to 16 residues. Germline trimming cut 3 bases from V and 3 bases from J; bases unmatched to any gene: 9. The data were produced by immunoSEQ multiplex PCR, yet TCRdb's version contains in-frame clones alone and is incomplete. This sample has over 40,000 clones, with roughly 95% found just once. Note on this clone: What it recognizes is unknown.

The chain uses TRBV6-1 and TRBJ2-7; 9 bases are shared with TRBD1. Sequencing was performed on unstimulated CD8+ T cells sorted from spleen or lymph node cells, taken before transplant. This TCR was sampled from a human donor who was the organ donor for an intestinal transplant. The CDR3 here is CASSEALGTGFYEQYF. CDR3 nucleotides: TGTGCCAGCAGTGAGGCTCTCGGGACAGGGTTCTACGAGCAGTACTTC.